The 19 T cell receptor beta chains below all came from one sample that was sequenced in a study of T cells in Graves' hyperthyroidism and ophthalmopathy. TCR beta CDR3 sequences were amplified from RNA transcripts. Researchers ran a first-round RT-PCR on the TCR CDR3 using the HTBI primer set. TCRdb re-derived calls from the multiplex PCR reads in MiXCR, one entry per CDR3 protein. The sample lists around 440,000 distinct CDR3 sequences, around a sixth seen once, with around 7.3% in the top ten. Source material: blood. These TCRs come from a woman aged 18-35 years with Graves' hyperthyroidism.

This clonotype was recorded many times. V is TRBV6-1 and J is TRBJ2-2, with 8 bases that match TRBD1. The trim removed 6 bases at V and 5 bases at J, leaving 8 bases unmatched. CDR1 is MNHNS, CDR2 SASEGT, per germline. The CDR3 runs 15 residues. The CDR3 DNA is TGTGCCAGCAGGCCCGGGACAGGATGGACCGGGGAGCTGTTTTTT. It encodes CASRPGTGWTGELFF.

This clonotype occurred many times. The gene calls are TRBV6-1 and TRBJ2-7, with D possibly being TRBD1 (6 bases). Trimming removed 6 bases at V and 0 bases at J, with 18 bases between. The CDR3 runs 16 residues. From germline, CDR1 is MNHNS and CDR2 SASEGT. The CDR3 coding sequence is TGTGCCAGCAGCGTCTACAGGGAAAGTTTCTCCTACGAGCAGTACTTC. Protein: CASSVYRESFSYEQYF.

This clonotype was picked up many times. The CDR3 is CASSYLSYEQYF. Written as DNA, the CDR3 is TGTGCCAGCAGCTACTTATCCTACGAGCAGTACTTC. This chain connects TRBV3-1 to TRBJ2-7, with D hard to call. CDR1 LGHDT and CDR2 YNNKEL come from the germline V gene (reference sequence). The CDR3 extends over 12 amino acids. The V and J ends lost 5 bases and 1 base respectively, with 6 bases between them.

This clonotype showed up just a few times. The gene calls are TRBV19 and TRBJ2-5; TRBD1 aligns across 9 bases. This CDR3 is 15 amino acids long. The germline CDR1 and CDR2 sequences are LNHDA and SQIVND (reference sequence). Trimming at V came to 8 bases and at J to 7 bases, leaving 14 bases not matched to a gene. CDR3 in DNA: TGTGCCAGTTCTCGGGACAGGGCACTAGGAGGGACCCAGTACTTC. The encoded protein is CASSRDRALGGTQYF.

The chain is built from TRBV4-2 and TRBJ2-1; 10 bases fit TRBD2. V shed 1 base, J shed 3 bases, and the junction held 6 bases outside the gene matches. The CDR3 has 17 amino acids. Germline lookup yields CDR1 LGHNA and CDR2 YNFKEQ. CDR3 sequence (DNA): TGTGCCAGCAGCCAAGCCGAAACTAGCGGGGTCTACAATGAGCAGTTCTTC. Protein product: CASSQAETSGVYNEQFF.

This chain links TRBV2 with TRBJ1-3; the D gene is possibly TRBD1 (5 bases). This CDR3 comprises 15 residues. CDR1 is SNHLY and CDR2 is FYNNEI in the germline V gene. Trimming removed 5 bases from V and 3 bases from J, with 14 bases in between. The CDR3 loop reads CASSYRSRDGNTIYF. The DNA of the CDR3 is TGTGCCAGCAGTTACAGGTCTCGAGATGGAAACACCATATATTTT.

This clonotype has more than one count but fewer than ten. The chain's CDR3 is CASSLDPYTQYF. The CDR3 DNA reads as TGCGCCAGCAGCTTGGACCCGTATACGCAGTATTTT. The chain carries TRBV5-1 and TRBJ2-3, with unresolved D. This CDR3 is 12 amino acids long. Germline loops: CDR1 SGHRS, CDR2 YFSETQ. The ends were cut back, 0 bases at V and 7 bases at J, with 6 bases in the middle.

The chain links TRBV27 to TRBJ1-2, with 11 bases fitting TRBD1. CDR1 is MNHEY and CDR2 is SMNVEV in the germline V gene (reference sequence). CDR3 size: 14 residues. V gave up 8 bases and J gave up 6 bases; unmatched junction bases: 8. The CDR3 region is CASSIRTGGDGYTF. CDR3 sequence (DNA): TGTGCCAGCTCCATTCGGACAGGGGGCGATGGCTACACCTTC.

J is TRBJ2-5 and V is TRBV28; 10 bases are a match to TRBD2. With 10 bases clipped from V and 5 bases from J, the junction kept 10 bases outside the gene matches. Germline V gene lookup returns CDR1 MDHEN and CDR2 SYDVKM. The CDR3 is 14 residues long. The CDR3 region has the DNA TGTGCCATCGCGACTAGCGGGTCATCGGAGACCCAGTACTTC. This gives the protein CAIATSGSSETQYF.

Ten or more counts support this clonotype. V usage is TRBV18 and J usage is TRBJ2-7; 10 positions match TRBD1. CDR1 is KGHSH and CDR2 is LQKENI in the germline V gene. This CDR3 contains 15 residues. V gave up 6 bases and J gave up 4 bases; unmatched junction bases: 9. In DNA, the CDR3 is TGTGCCAGCTCCCGAGGCGGACAGGGGGTTTACGAGCAGTACTTC. The encoded protein is CASSRGGQGVYEQYF.

This clonotype turned up a few times. The rearrangement links TRBV30 to TRBJ1-1, with a possible D match to TRBD1 (5 bases). Trimming pared 1 base from V and 7 bases from J, leaving 7 bases between. CDR3 length: 11 amino acids. The germline V gene has CDR1 GTSNPN and CDR2 SVGIG (reference sequence). The CDR3 DNA reads as TGTGCCTGGAGTGGACAGCTTGAAGCTTTCTTT. Protein: CAWSGQLEAFF.

This clonotype was counted many times. The rearrangement links TRBV3-1 to TRBJ2-7; TRBD2 agrees at 13 bases. The trim removed 2 bases at V and 6 bases at J, leaving 10 bases unmatched. The length of the CDR3 is 17 residues. The germline V gene has CDR1 LGHDT and CDR2 YNNKEL (reference sequence). The CDR3 coding sequence is TGTGCCAGCAGCCAAAACCCCCCGGGACTAGCGGGACCCGAGCAGTACTTC. As protein: CASSQNPPGLAGPEQYF.

This clonotype was counted only a few times. This sequence joins TRBV6-1 and TRBJ2-1, with a possible D match to TRBD2 (6 bases). V lost 5 bases and J 7 bases, leaving 21 bases between the germline ends. There are 16 residues in the CDR3. The germline gives CDR1 MNHNS, CDR2 SASEGT. In nucleotides, the CDR3 is TGTGCCAGCAGTCCCCTGACTAGTAGGCTTTCGAATGAGCAGTTCTTC. This encodes CASSPLTSRLSNEQFF.

This clonotype appeared many times. The DNA for the CDR3 is TGTGCCAGCAGGGAAAGGGGCTCCTTTTATGGCTACACCTTC. Protein sequence: CASRERGSFYGYTF. The chain joins TRBV6-1 to TRBJ1-2, with D perhaps matching TRBD1 (5 bases). V gave up 6 bases and J gave up 5 bases, with 16 bases separating them. Germline V gene lookup returns CDR1 MNHNS and CDR2 SASEGT. This CDR3 is built from 14 residues.

This clonotype has ten or more counts. The V and J genes are TRBV5-1 and TRBJ1-5, with D maybe TRBD1 (6 bases). This CDR3 is built from 15 residues. Germline V gives CDR1 SGHRS, CDR2 YFSETQ. Trimming took off 1 base at V and 4 bases at J, with 12 bases between the two ends. Here the CDR3 DNA reads TGCGCCAGCAGCTTGCTCCCAGGGGAGAATCAGCCCCAGCATTTT. Its translation: CASSLLPGENQPQHF.

This clonotype came up many times. The chain recombines TRBV2 with TRBJ1-1; D ambiguous. This CDR3 spans 12 amino acids. Germline V gene lookup returns CDR1 SNHLY and CDR2 FYNNEI. Trimming removed 6 bases at V and 6 bases at J, with 11 bases between. The CDR3 spells CASSRRIAEAFF. CDR3 sequence (DNA): TGTGCCAGCAGCCGGAGGATCGCTGAAGCTTTCTTT.

Details on this clonotype: A much larger clonotype is one base distant, so this may be a read error. V usage is TRBV15 and J usage is TRBJ2-3, with D possibly matching TRBD2 (6 bases). Looked up from germline, CDR1 is LNHNV and CDR2 is YYDKDF (reference sequence). There are 18 residues in the CDR3. Trimming removed 1 base at V and 2 bases at J, with 19 bases between. Here the CDR3 reads CATSRVTAGDTNTDTQYF. CDR3 coding DNA: TGTGCCACCAGCAGAGTCACAGCGGGCGATACTAACACAGATACGCAGTATTTT. Full variable domain (missing parts from reference TRBV15 and TRBJ2-3): DAMVIQNPRYQVTQFGKPVTLSCSQTLNHNVMYWYQQKSSQAPKLLFHYYDKDFNNEADTPDNFQSRRPNTSFCFLDIRSPGLGDTAMYLCATSRVTAGDTNTDTQYFGPGTRLTVL.

This clonotype was detected ten times or more. This chain links TRBV6-1 with TRBJ2-1; 8 positions match TRBD2. The CDR3 is 14 amino acids. Germline lookup yields CDR1 MNHNS and CDR2 SASEGT. J was trimmed by 8 bases and V by 5 bases; bases with no gene match: 8. The CDR3 DNA reads as TGTGCCAGCAGTTCGGGACTAGACTCATATGAGCAGTTCTTC. This sequence encodes CASSSGLDSYEQFF.

The rearrangement links TRBV6-1 to TRBJ1-3; no firm D call. The length of the CDR3 is 12 residues. The germline V gene has CDR1 MNHNS and CDR2 SASEGT. V lost 5 bases to trimming and J lost 9 bases, with 11 bases between them. This CDR3 is CASSSDFVTIYF. For the CDR3, the DNA is TGTGCCAGCAGTTCAGATTTCGTCACCATATATTTT.